This entry is about one T cell receptor (beta chain). The antigen is not known. Profiled with immunoSEQ multiplex PCR; TCRdb holds only in-frame clones, not every one. In the table there are 35,000 or so clones, around 83% of which are singletons. Indicated time point: week 5, during vaccination. Topical imiquimod accompanied each vaccine dose, which consisted of 300 ug of mutant IDH1 20-mer peptide. The data stem from a study of a mutant IDH1 vaccine in newly diagnosed glioma. The sample was PBMCs, taken from a glioma patient whose treatment included an IDH1 peptide vaccine. This clonotype was obtained from a man under 40 with glioma.

CDR3 loop: CASSVSTGGNQPQHF. The CDR3 DNA sequence: TGTGCCAGCAGTGTCTCGACAGGGGGCAATCAGCCCCAGCATTTT. V and J are TRBV6-4 and TRBJ1-5; 8 bases line up with TRBD1. Germline values: CDR1 MRHNA, CDR2 SNTAGT. V dropped 4 bases and J dropped 2; count of bases not matched to a gene: 4. The CDR3 is 15 residues long.